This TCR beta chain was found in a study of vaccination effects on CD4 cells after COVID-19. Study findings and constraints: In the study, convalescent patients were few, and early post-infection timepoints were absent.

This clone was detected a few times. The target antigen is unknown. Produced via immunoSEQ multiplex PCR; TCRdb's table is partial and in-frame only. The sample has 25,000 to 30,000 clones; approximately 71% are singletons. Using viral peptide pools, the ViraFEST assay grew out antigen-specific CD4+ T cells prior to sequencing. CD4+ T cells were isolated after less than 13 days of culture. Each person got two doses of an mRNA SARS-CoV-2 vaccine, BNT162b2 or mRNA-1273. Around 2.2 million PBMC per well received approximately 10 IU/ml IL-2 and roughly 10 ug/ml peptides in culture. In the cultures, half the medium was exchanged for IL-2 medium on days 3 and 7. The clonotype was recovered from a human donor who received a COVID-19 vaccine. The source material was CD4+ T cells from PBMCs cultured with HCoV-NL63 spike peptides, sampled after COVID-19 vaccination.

The CDR3 bases are TGTGCTAGTGGGTTCAACCCCGGCCCGGCAAACACTGAAGCTTTCTTT. It encodes CASGFNPGPANTEAFF. This chain connects TRBV12-5 to TRBJ1-1; D gene ambiguous. The V gene lost 6 bases and the J gene lost 2 bases, with 19 bases spanning the gap. The germline V gene has CDR1 LGHNT and CDR2 FRNRAP. This CDR3 region has 16 residues.